A selection of T cell receptor beta chains follows, all from one sample in a study of Ad26.COV2.S vaccination and SARS-CoV-2 variants. Using immunoSEQ multiplex PCR, the repertoire was profiled, and TCRdb retains in-frame clones only, with some absent. There are about 350,000 clones in the sample; 92% occur only once, and 3% to 5% lies in the top ten. Sequencing was performed on peripheral blood, taken after recovery from COVID-19. The origin of the receptors is a human donor who had recovered from COVID-19. CDR3s include the opening cysteine and the closing phenylalanine or tryptophan. Fields, in order: D gene, V gene, clone size, J gene, CDR3 protein, CDR3 DNA. A D gene is named only where the DNA matches it firmly. Not all rows give a size; the values are once, few, many and, for expanded clones, a class.

D: -; V: TRBV28; size: -; J: TRBJ1-1; CDR3: CASSYTGQPEAFF; DNA: TGTGCCAGCAGTTATACAGGACAGCCTGAAGCTTTCTTT
D: -; V: TRBV4-1; size: -; J: TRBJ1-2; CDR3: CASSQATGYGYTF; DNA: TGCGCCAGCAGCCAAGCAACAGGATATGGCTACACCTTC
D: -; V: TRBV6-6; size: once; J: TRBJ2-2; CDR3: CASSFRDPPTGELFF; DNA: TGTGCCAGCAGTTTCCGGGACCCCCCCACCGGGGAGCTGTTTTTT
D: -; V: TRBV5-6; size: -; J: TRBJ1-1; CDR3: CASSLNPSLDTEAFF; DNA: TGTGCCAGCAGCTTGAACCCCAGTTTGGACACTGAAGCTTTCTTT
D: -; V: TRBV6-5; size: -; J: TRBJ2-1; CDR3: CASRATGAGVNEQFF; DNA: TGTGCCAGCAGGGCGACAGGGGCGGGGGTTAATGAGCAGTTCTTC
D: TRBD1; V: TRBV16; size: -; J: TRBJ1-1; CDR3: CASSQSGTGTTEAFF; DNA: TGTGCCAGCAGCCAATCCGGGACAGGGACCACTGAAGCTTTCTTT
D: -; V: TRBV7-9; size: -; J: TRBJ1-5; CDR3: CASSFIGPDQPQHF; DNA: TGTGCCAGCAGCTTTATCGGGCCTGATCAGCCCCAGCATTTT
D: TRBD1; V: TRBV5-4; size: once; J: TRBJ1-1; CDR3: CASSTPYRGASQNTEAFF; DNA: TGTGCCAGCAGCACGCCCTACAGGGGAGCTTCGCAGAACACTGAAGCTTTCTTT
D: -; V: TRBV29-1; size: -; J: TRBJ1-4; CDR3: CSVSRREQLFF; DNA: TGCAGCGTTTCGCGAAGGGAACAGCTGTTTTTT
D: -; V: TRBV10-2; size: -; J: TRBJ1-5; CDR3: CASSESSVRQPQHF; DNA: TGCGCCAGCAGTGAGTCTTCGGTTCGTCAGCCCCAGCATTTT
D: TRBD1; V: TRBV6-2/TRBV6-3; size: few; J: TRBJ2-7; CDR3: CASSYRLGQGVSYEQYF; DNA: TGTGCCAGCAGTTACCGATTGGGACAGGGGGTCTCCTACGAGCAGTACTTC
D: TRBD1; V: TRBV7-9; size: -; J: TRBJ2-5; CDR3: CASTLRQGTEETQYF; DNA: TGTGCCAGCACCCTTCGACAGGGGACGGAAGAGACCCAGTACTTC